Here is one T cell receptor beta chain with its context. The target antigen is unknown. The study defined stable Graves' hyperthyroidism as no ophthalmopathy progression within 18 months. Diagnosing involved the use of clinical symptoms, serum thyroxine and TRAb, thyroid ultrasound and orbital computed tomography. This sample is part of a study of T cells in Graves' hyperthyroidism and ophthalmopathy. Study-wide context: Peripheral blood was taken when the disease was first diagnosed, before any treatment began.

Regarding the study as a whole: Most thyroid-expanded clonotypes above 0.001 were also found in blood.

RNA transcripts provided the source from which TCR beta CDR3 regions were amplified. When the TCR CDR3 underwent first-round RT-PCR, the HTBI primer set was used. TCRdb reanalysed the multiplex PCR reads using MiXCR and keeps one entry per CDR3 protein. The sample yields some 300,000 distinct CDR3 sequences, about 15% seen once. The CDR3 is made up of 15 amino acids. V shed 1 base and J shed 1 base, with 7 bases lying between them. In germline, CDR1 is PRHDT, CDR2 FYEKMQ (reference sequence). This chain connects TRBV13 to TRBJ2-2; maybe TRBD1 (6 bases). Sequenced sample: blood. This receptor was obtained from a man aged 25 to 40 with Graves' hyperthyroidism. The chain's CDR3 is CASSLEGQNTGELFF. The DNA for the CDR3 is TGTGCCAGCAGCTTAGAGGGACAGAACACCGGGGAGCTGTTTTTT.